One and the same sample provided the 25 T cell receptor beta chains below, sequenced in a study of blood T cell repertoires in COVID-19. Using immunoSEQ multiplex PCR, the repertoire was profiled, and TCRdb retains in-frame clones only, with some absent. The sample contains around 250,000 clones, over 75% of which appear only once. The sample was PBMCs or T cells enriched from blood (not recorded which). The origin of the receptors is a woman in her forties or fifties who had recovered from COVID-19.

This sequence joins TRBV10-1 and TRBJ1-5; D gene ambiguous. The germline V gene has CDR1 WNHNN and CDR2 SYGVQD (reference sequence). The V end was cut by 4 bases, the J end by 2 bases, with 6 bases between. CDR3 size: 13 residues. The CDR3 DNA follows: TGCGCCAGCAGTGGAGGTGGCAATCAGCCCCAGCATTTT. Protein sequence: CASSGGGNQPQHF.

The rearrangement uses TRBV15 and TRBJ2-7; 9 bases map to TRBD2. Germline V gene lookup returns CDR1 LNHNV and CDR2 YYDKDF (reference sequence). V trimming: 1 base; J trimming: 5 bases; junction bases outside the gene matches: 6. The CDR3 covers 15 residues. CDR3 in amino acids: CATSRGLAGNDEQYF. As DNA, the CDR3 is TGTGCCACCAGCAGAGGCCTAGCGGGAAACGACGAGCAGTACTTC. Using reference TRBV15 and TRBJ2-7 for the parts outside the CDR3, the full variable domain is DAMVIQNPRYQVTQFGKPVTLSCSQTLNHNVMYWYQQKSSQAPKLLFHYYDKDFNNEADTPDNFQSRRPNTSFCFLDIRSPGLGDTAMYLCATSRGLAGNDEQYFGPGTRLTVT.

The chain uses TRBV27 and TRBJ1-1; D perhaps matches TRBD1 (6 bases). Trimming removed 3 bases at V and 11 bases at J, with 16 bases between. The CDR3 contains 13 residues. Germline CDR1 MNHEY, CDR2 SMNVEV (reference sequence). In nucleotides, the CDR3 is TGTGCCAGCAGTTTCCGACAGGAGGTGGGGGCTTTCTTT. It specifies CASSFRQEVGAFF.

The V gene is TRBV10-3, the J gene TRBJ1-6, with 8 bases aligning to TRBD1. After removal of 6 bases from V and 4 bases from J, the junction contained 2 bases not matched to a gene. This CDR3 comprises 14 residues. The germline V gene encodes CDR1 ENHRY and CDR2 SYGVKD. The CDR3 protein is CAIRGDRYNSPLHF. CDR3 bases: TGTGCCATCAGGGGGGACAGGTATAATTCACCCCTCCACTTT.

J is TRBJ2-2 and V is TRBV29-1; 9 nucleotides align to TRBD1. Trimming took 4 bases from V and 6 from J; bases not matched to a gene: 15. The CDR3 has 17 residues. Germline V gene lookup returns CDR1 SQVTM and CDR2 ANQGSEA. CDR3 DNA sequence: TGCAGCGTTGTTCCTACTTGGGGACAGGGAGACGCCGGGGAGCTGTTTTTT. Translation gives CSVVPTWGQGDAGELFF.

The chain recombines TRBV2 with TRBJ1-4; 9 nucleotides match TRBD1. V shed 6 bases, J shed 2 bases, and the junction held 4 bases outside the gene matches. The germline gives CDR1 SNHLY, CDR2 FYNNEI. The CDR3 has 15 amino acids. As DNA, the CDR3 is TGTGCCAGCAGGACCGGACAGGGGACTAATGAAAAACTGTTTTTT. Translation: CASRTGQGTNEKLFF.

This chain links TRBV5-1 with TRBJ2-7; 9 bases match TRBD1. This CDR3 spans 16 amino acids. V lost 0 bases to trimming and J lost 4 bases; unmatched junction nucleotides: 8. In germline, CDR1 is SGHRS, CDR2 YFSETQ. CDR3 nucleotides: TGCGCCAGCAGCTTGGCCTGGGACAGGGCCCGGTACGAGCAGTACTTC. It encodes CASSLAWDRARYEQYF.

This clone was picked up one time. This chain uses TRBV19 with TRBJ2-3; maybe TRBD1 (6 bases). CDR1 and CDR2 (germline): LNHDA, SQIVND (reference sequence). The germline V and J ends were trimmed by 6 bases and 3 bases, with 16 bases remaining between them. The CDR3 consists of 15 residues. The CDR3 spells CASRLQGRATDTQYF. CDR3 in DNA: TGTGCCAGTAGGTTACAGGGCCGGGCAACAGATACGCAGTATTTT.

The CDR3 bases are TGTGCCAGCTCACCGATTGGGGGCTCCAACACCGGGGAGCTGTTTTTT. Encoded protein: CASSPIGGSNTGELFF. This chain uses TRBV18 with TRBJ2-2; a weak D match, TRBD1 (6 bases). The CDR3 has 16 amino acids. V lost 3 bases and J lost 2, with 13 bases in between. Germline V lookup: CDR1 KGHSH, CDR2 LQKENI.

The rearrangement uses TRBV12-5 and TRBJ2-7; 11 bases are a match to TRBD1. The CDR3 consists of 16 residues. Germline trimming cut 3 bases from V and 7 bases from J; bases unmatched to any gene: 11. Germline V CDR1 and CDR2: LGHNT, FRNRAP. CDR3 nucleotides: TGTGCTAGTGGTTTACCTTCGGGACAGGGGGTAGGAGAGCAGTACTTC. Protein product: CASGLPSGQGVGEQYF.

The chain uses TRBV6-5 and TRBJ1-3; the D gene is possibly TRBD1 (6 bases). The CDR3 spans 14 residues. Germline-derived CDR1 and CDR2 are MNHEY and SVGAGI. The germline V and J ends were trimmed by 7 bases and 6 bases, with 16 bases remaining between them. Written as DNA, the CDR3 is TGTGCCAGCAAGGCAGGGGCGCTTCCAAACACCATATATTTT. It codes for CASKAGALPNTIYF.

This clone appeared a single time. CDR3 residues: CASTLLGSTDTQYF. In DNA form, the CDR3 reads TGTGCCAGCACCCTATTGGGGAGTACAGATACGCAGTATTTT. The chain links TRBV7-9 to TRBJ2-3; TRBD2 is a possible D gene (5 bases). V gave up 7 bases and J gave up 3 bases, with 14 bases separating them. Germline CDR1 reads SEHNR; CDR2 reads FQNEAQ (reference sequence). This CDR3 is built from 14 residues.

The rearrangement joins TRBV6-6 to TRBJ2-7; 10 bases map to TRBD2. V lost 6 bases and J lost 4; bases outside the gene matches: 6. CDR1 is MNHNY, CDR2 SVGAGI, per germline (reference sequence). CDR3 length: 14 residues. The CDR3 coding sequence is TGTGCCAGCAGCGAAAGCGGGAGGGGGTACGAGCAGTACTTC. This encodes CASSESGRGYEQYF.

Details on this clone: Its ends do not fully match the called genes, so a read error is possible. This sequence joins TRBV7-2 and TRBJ2-3, with 13 bases identical to TRBD2. Germline values: CDR1 SGHTA, CDR2 FQGNSA. This CDR3 region has 15 residues. The CDR3 region has the DNA TGTGCCAGAAGCTCAGGGACTAGCGGGACTGGAACGCAGTATTTT. Translated, it gives CARSSGTSGTGTQYF.

The chain uses TRBV5-1 and TRBJ1-1, with 9 positions matching TRBD1. Looked up from germline, CDR1 is SGHRS and CDR2 is YFSETQ. V lost 0 bases, J lost 6 bases, and 6 bases stayed unmatched. This CDR3 has 15 amino acids. CDR3 in amino acids: CASSLAGDRVAEAFF. In DNA form, the CDR3 reads TGCGCCAGCAGCTTGGCGGGGGACAGGGTCGCTGAAGCTTTCTTT.

J is TRBJ1-1 and V is TRBV6-5; maybe TRBD1 (6 bases). Germline CDR1 MNHEY, CDR2 SVGAGI. Trimming stripped 10 bases from V and 3 bases from J, with 15 bases between. The CDR3 runs 13 residues. The CDR3 sequence: CATQRDTYTEAFF. The DNA for the CDR3 is TGTGCCACCCAACGGGACACCTACACTGAAGCTTTCTTT.

Note on this clone: Within the sample, other DNA sequences also encode this same CDR3. J is TRBJ2-7 and V is TRBV28; D might be TRBD1 (6 bases). Trimming shortened V by 4 bases and J by 3 bases, and 10 bases separated the two germline ends. This CDR3 region has 13 residues. From germline, CDR1 is MDHEN and CDR2 SYDVKM. CDR3 loop: CASSSGQSYEQYF. CDR3 in DNA: TGTGCCAGCAGTTCCGGACAGAGCTACGAGCAGTACTTC.

V is TRBV5-6 and J is TRBJ2-7; 8 nucleotides match TRBD1. Germline V CDR1 and CDR2: SGHDT, YYEEEE. This CDR3 comprises 14 residues. After removal of 4 bases from V and 6 bases from J, the junction contained 9 bases not matched to a gene. CDR3 in amino acids: CASSPGTGPREQYF. CDR3 nucleotide sequence: TGTGCCAGCAGCCCCGGGACAGGCCCCCGCGAGCAGTACTTC.

The V gene is TRBV19, the J gene TRBJ1-5, with a weak D call TRBD1 (5 bases). Between the trimmed V and J ends, which lost 3 bases and 2 bases, there was a span of 20 bases. The V gene's germline CDR1 is LNHDA and CDR2 SQIVND (reference sequence). The CDR3 totals 18 residues. The CDR3: CASSILQVLTSGNQPQHF. In DNA, the CDR3 is TGTGCCAGTAGTATTCTACAGGTTTTAACATCTGGCAATCAGCCCCAGCATTTT.

The genes are TRBV5-6 and TRBJ1-4; D possibly corresponds to TRBD1 (6 bases). The CDR3 runs 14 residues. CDR1 SGHDT and CDR2 YYEEEE come from the germline V gene. Trimming took off 5 bases at V and 8 bases at J, with 16 bases between the two ends. CDR3 coding DNA: TGTGCCAGCAGTTTACAGGGTGCAGGAGAAAAACTGTTTTTT. This translates into CASSLQGAGEKLFF.

The chain combines TRBV28 with TRBJ2-3; possible D gene TRBD2, 5 bases. Per the germline V gene, CDR1 is MDHEN and CDR2 is SYDVKM. This CDR3 region has 15 residues. With 6 bases removed from V and 4 bases from J, the gap between germline ends came to 17 bases. CDR3 bases: TGTGCCAGCAGCAGACGAGACTACCTCGCAGATACGCAGTATTTT. It translates to CASSRRDYLADTQYF. Looking up the rest from reference TRBV28 and TRBJ2-3 gives the full variable domain: DVKVTQSSRYLVKRTGEKVFLECVQDMDHENMFWYRQDPGLGLRLIYFSYDVKMKEKGDIPEGYSVSREKKERFSLILESASTNQTSMYLCASSRRDYLADTQYFGPGTRLTVL.

V is TRBV6-5 and J is TRBJ1-1; 7 nucleotides agree with TRBD1. Germline loops: CDR1 MNHEY, CDR2 SVGAGI. This CDR3 spans 14 amino acids. J lost 7 bases, V lost 6 bases, and 11 bases had no gene match. The CDR3 DNA reads as TGTGCCAGCAGGGCTCTATCTTGGACAGGTGAAGCTTTCTTT. Its protein product is CASRALSWTGEAFF.

This clone has ten or more counts. The rearrangement links TRBV11-2 to TRBJ2-7, with 7 bases matching TRBD2. J lost 0 bases, V lost 7 bases, and 15 bases had no gene match. Germline-derived CDR1 and CDR2 are SGHAT and FQNNGV. CDR3 size: 17 residues. The CDR3 is CASTSISGQRGSYEQYF. The CDR3 coding sequence is TGTGCCAGCACCTCGATATCTGGCCAGCGGGGCTCCTACGAGCAGTACTTC.

V is TRBV19 and J is TRBJ1-6, with D possibly being TRBD1 (6 bases). Germline V gene sequence: CDR1 LNHDA, CDR2 SQIVND (reference sequence). The CDR3 runs 14 residues. The germline V and J ends were trimmed by 7 bases and 3 bases, with 10 bases remaining between them. The CDR3 loop reads CASNNRVYNSPLHF. CDR3 in DNA: TGTGCCAGTAATAACAGGGTCTATAATTCACCCCTCCACTTT.

This clone was recorded a few times. The V and J genes are TRBV7-2 and TRBJ1-4, with D maybe TRBD1 (5 bases). Germline CDR1 reads SGHTA; CDR2 reads FQGNSA. This CDR3 region has 14 residues. Trimming left V 5 bases short and J 11 bases short, with 18 bases between. The CDR3 DNA sequence: TGTGCCAGCAGCCCCGGCGTGGGGGGAGAGAAACTGTTTTTT. Protein sequence: CASSPGVGGEKLFF.